This T cell receptor beta chain was documented in a study of blood T cell repertoires in COVID-19. The CDR3 runs to 14 residues. Per germline, CDR1 MNHEY and CDR2 SVGAGI. V dropped 6 bases and J dropped 8 bases, with 17 bases sitting between them. This clone was picked up one time. Sequenced by immunoSEQ multiplex PCR; TCRdb stores in-frame clones only, minus some. The data show under 100,000 clones, roughly nine tenths seen once. What was sequenced was peripheral blood. This TCR was recovered from a man aged 50 to 59 with acute or convalescent COVID-19. The gene calls are TRBV6-5 and TRBJ1-3; a weak D match, TRBD1 (6 bases). The CDR3 coding sequence is TGTGCCAGCAGCCCCACAGGGTTAAGGGACACCATATATTTT. As protein: CASSPTGLRDTIYF.